This record looks at one T cell receptor (beta chain) sequence and its context. These data are taken from a study of control samples from healthy donors and cancer patients. The data were produced by immunoSEQ multiplex PCR, yet TCRdb's version contains in-frame clones alone and is incomplete. The repertoire includes about 92,000 clones, roughly 86% of them detected once, and around 10% sits in the top ten. CDR1 and CDR2 (germline): MGHRA, YSYEKL. Trimming took 5 bases from V and 0 from J, leaving 4 bases between them. The CDR3 spans 12 residues. This TCR came from a woman aged 55-75 years in good health. Sequences were obtained from blood. J is TRBJ1-1 and V is TRBV4-1; D is unresolved. CDR3 nucleotides: TGCGCCAGCAGCGGTATGAACACTGAAGCTTTCTTT. Amino acid sequence: CASSGMNTEAFF.